This T cell receptor (beta chain) was identified in a study of breast tumors, draining lymph nodes, adjacent tissues. General study findings and limits: Compared with lymph nodes, tumors were less diverse; compared with nontumor tissue, more.

Samples came from axillary lymph nodes draining the breast cancer. From the multiplex PCR reads, TCRdb called clonotypes with MiXCR, one entry per CDR3 protein. The repertoire includes roughly 80,000 distinct CDR3 sequences, about 20% of them detected once, and roughly 2.4% sits in the top ten. This clonotype has a count of ten or more. Antigen specificity is unknown. Trimming took 0 bases from V and 7 from J; bases not matched to a gene: 6. The CDR3 sequence is 17 residues long. Germline values: CDR1 SGHTA, CDR2 FQGTGA. The gene calls are TRBV7-3 and TRBJ2-2; 12 positions match TRBD1. The origin of this receptor is a female donor with breast cancer. Some clones in this sample may be carry-over from other donors' samples. The sample was axillary lymph node tissue. CDR3 nucleotide sequence: TGTGCCAGCAGCTTAACACTAGGGACAGGGGGCCGCGGGGAGCTGTTTTTT. It yields the protein CASSLTLGTGGRGELFF.